This T cell receptor beta chain was observed in a study of OX40 agonist ivuxolimab in advanced cancers. Study-level background: Prior anti-PD-1, anti-PD-L1 or anti-CTLA-4 therapy did not bar entry, and approximately 43% had some.

As regards this clone: The antigen remains unidentified.

Study results and caveats: Dose levels from 0.1 to 3.0 mg/kg saw CD4+ and CD8+ blood T cells expand clonally by week 6.

Clones were sequenced by immunoSEQ multiplex PCR, and TCRdb holds only the in-frame ones, with some missing. The sample includes 120,000 or so clones, around 90% of them seen just once. The CDR3 loop spans 11 amino acids. Trimming took 5 bases from V and 2 from J, leaving 3 bases between them. Germline V gene data show CDR1 as SGHRS and CDR2 as YFSETQ. The specimen was CD4+ or CD8+ T cells sorted from blood, collected in a trial of the OX40 agonist ivuxolimab. This sequence originates from an adult with an advanced solid tumor such as melanoma, head and neck, liver or kidney cancer. This sequence joins TRBV5-1 and TRBJ2-3; D is uncertain. Here the CDR3 reads CASRITDTQYF. As DNA, the CDR3 is TGCGCCAGCAGGATCACAGATACGCAGTATTTT.